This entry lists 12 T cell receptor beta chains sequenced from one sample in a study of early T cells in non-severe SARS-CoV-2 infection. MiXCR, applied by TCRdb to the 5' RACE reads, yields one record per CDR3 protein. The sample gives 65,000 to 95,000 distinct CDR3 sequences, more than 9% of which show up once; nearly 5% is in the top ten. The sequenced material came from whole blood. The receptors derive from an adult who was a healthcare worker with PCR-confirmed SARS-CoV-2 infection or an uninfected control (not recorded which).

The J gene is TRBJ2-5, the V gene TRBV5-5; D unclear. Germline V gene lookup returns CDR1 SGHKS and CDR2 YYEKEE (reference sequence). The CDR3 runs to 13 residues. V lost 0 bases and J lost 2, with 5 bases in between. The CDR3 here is CASSLEYQETQYF. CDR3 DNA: TGTGCCAGCAGCTTGGAGTATCAAGAGACCCAGTACTTC.

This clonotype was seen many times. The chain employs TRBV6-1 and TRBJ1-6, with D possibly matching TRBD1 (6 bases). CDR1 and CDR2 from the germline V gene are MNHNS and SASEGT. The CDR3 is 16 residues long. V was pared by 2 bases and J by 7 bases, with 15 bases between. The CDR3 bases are TGTGCCAGCAGTGAACGGGCAGGGGCAAGGAATTCACCCCTCCACTTT. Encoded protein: CASSERAGARNSPLHF.

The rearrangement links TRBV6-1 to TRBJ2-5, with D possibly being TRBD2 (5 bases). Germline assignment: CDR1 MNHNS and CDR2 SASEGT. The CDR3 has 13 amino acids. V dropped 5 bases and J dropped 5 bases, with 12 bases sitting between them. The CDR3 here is CASSLPGKETQYF. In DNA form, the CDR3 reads TGTGCCAGCAGTTTACCGGGGAAGGAGACCCAGTACTTC.

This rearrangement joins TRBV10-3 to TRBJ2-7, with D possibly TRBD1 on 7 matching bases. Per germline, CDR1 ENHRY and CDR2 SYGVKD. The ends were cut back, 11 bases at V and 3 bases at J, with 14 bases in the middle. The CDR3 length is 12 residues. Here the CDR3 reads CAAGRTGYEQYF. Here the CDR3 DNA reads TGTGCCGCGGGGCGGACAGGCTACGAGCAGTACTTC.

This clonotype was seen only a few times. CDR3 residues: CASSEAPPTVHNSPLHF. Here the CDR3 DNA reads TGTGCCAGCAGTGAAGCCCCACCGACGGTGCATAATTCACCCCTCCACTTT. The chain recombines TRBV2 with TRBJ1-6, with D uncertain. The CDR3 is 17 amino acids. The germline V gene has CDR1 SNHLY and CDR2 FYNNEI. V lost 0 bases and J 5 bases, leaving 14 bases between the germline ends.

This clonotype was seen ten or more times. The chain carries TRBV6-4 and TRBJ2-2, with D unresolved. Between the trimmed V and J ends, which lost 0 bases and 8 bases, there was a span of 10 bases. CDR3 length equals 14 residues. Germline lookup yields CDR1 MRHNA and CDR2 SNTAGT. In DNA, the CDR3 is TGTGCCAGCAGTGACTCGGTGGGAACTGGGGAGCTGTTTTTT. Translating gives CASSDSVGTGELFF.

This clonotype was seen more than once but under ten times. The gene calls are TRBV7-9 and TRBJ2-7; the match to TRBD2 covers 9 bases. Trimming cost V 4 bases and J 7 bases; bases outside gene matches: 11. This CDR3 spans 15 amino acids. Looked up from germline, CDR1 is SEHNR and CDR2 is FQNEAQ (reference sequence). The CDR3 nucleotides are TGTGCCAGCAGCTCGTACTCTAGCGGGATTAGGGAGCAGTACTTC. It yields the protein CASSSYSSGIREQYF.

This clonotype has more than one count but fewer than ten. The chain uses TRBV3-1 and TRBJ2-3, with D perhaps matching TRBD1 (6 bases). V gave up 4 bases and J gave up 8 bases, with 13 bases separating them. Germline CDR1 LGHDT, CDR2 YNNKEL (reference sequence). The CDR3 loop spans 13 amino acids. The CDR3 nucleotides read TGTGCCAGCAGCCCGAGTCTACAGGGTACGCAGTATTTT. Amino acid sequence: CASSPSLQGTQYF.

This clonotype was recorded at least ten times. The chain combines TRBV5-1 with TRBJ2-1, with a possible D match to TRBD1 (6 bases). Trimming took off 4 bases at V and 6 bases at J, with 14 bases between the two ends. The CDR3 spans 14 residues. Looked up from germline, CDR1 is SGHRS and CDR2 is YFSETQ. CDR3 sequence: CASSTGQSANEQFF. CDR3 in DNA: TGCGCCAGCAGCACCGGACAGAGCGCCAATGAGCAGTTCTTC.

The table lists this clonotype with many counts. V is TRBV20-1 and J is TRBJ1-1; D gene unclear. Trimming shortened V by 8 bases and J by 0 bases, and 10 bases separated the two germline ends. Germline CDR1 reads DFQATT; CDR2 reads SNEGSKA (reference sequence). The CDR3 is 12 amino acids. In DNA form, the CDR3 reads TGCAGTCGGGTAACCATGAACACTGAAGCTTTCTTT. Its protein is CSRVTMNTEAFF.

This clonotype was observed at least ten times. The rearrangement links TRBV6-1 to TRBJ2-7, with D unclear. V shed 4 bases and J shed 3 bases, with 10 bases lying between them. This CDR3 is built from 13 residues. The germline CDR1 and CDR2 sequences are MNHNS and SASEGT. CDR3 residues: CASSVGTNYEQYF. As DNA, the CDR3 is TGTGCCAGCAGTGTCGGAACCAACTACGAGCAGTACTTC.

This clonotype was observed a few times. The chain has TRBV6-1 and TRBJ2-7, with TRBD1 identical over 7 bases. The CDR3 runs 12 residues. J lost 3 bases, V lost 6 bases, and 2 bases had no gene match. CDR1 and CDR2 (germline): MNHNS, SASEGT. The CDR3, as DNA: TGTGCCAGCAGGGGGACAGACTACGAGCAGTACTTC. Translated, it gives CASRGTDYEQYF.